A selection of T cell receptor beta chains follows, all from one sample in a study of cytomegalovirus exposure and HLA in healthy donors. The data were produced by immunoSEQ multiplex PCR, yet TCRdb's version contains in-frame clones alone and is incomplete. The sample comprises about 90,000 clones, about 81% of which are singletons, and about 2% rests with the top ten. The specimen sequenced was PBMCs. The receptors were gathered from a man aged 18 to 29 in good health and CMV-seronegative. Both conserved end residues are trimmed from each CDR3. Fields, in order: V gene, J gene, clone size, CDR3 protein. Size tells how often a clone was seen (once, few, many) or the class of an expanded clone, and some rows leave it out.

V: TRBV30
J: TRBJ1-1
size: .
CDR3: ACRTANTEAF

V: TRBV27
J: TRBJ1-1
size: .
CDR3: ASSPWAGNTEAF

V: TRBV19
J: TRBJ1-4
size: once
CDR3: ASSIRTGLEKLF

V: TRBV2
J: TRBJ2-7
size: .
CDR3: ASSSAGGRGYEQY

V: TRBV6-1
J: TRBJ2-3
size: .
CDR3: ASSEGRRVLADTQY

V: TRBV28
J: TRBJ2-3
size: .
CDR3: ASRKGGGEVDTQY

V: TRBV5-4
J: TRBJ2-5
size: .
CDR3: ASRENAARETQY

V: TRBV19
J: TRBJ2-2
size: .
CDR3: ASRLAGLNTGELF

V: TRBV6-5
J: TRBJ1-2
size: .
CDR3: ASSPAGQGNYGYT

V: TRBV7-2
J: TRBJ1-1
size: .
CDR3: ASSRDRVNTEAF

V: TRBV4-1
J: TRBJ1-1
size: .
CDR3: ASSRSGQGWDTEAF

V: TRBV6-6
J: TRBJ1-2
size: .
CDR3: ASSYPETYGYT

V: TRBV28
J: TRBJ1-2
size: .
CDR3: ASRGQVGHGYT

V: TRBV30
J: TRBJ1-6
size: once
CDR3: AWTAGTVNSPLH

V: TRBV5-4
J: TRBJ2-3
size: .
CDR3: ASSLRGTGTNTQY

V: TRBV4-1
J: TRBJ2-2
size: .
CDR3: ASSRSGELF

V: TRBV21-1
J: TRBJ2-7
size: once
CDR3: ASSKTCPSSYEQY

V: TRBV14
J: TRBJ1-1
size: .
CDR3: ASSRELYTEAF

V: TRBV30
J: TRBJ2-2
size: .
CDR3: AWGPLTNTGELF

V: TRBV18
J: TRBJ2-5
size: .
CDR3: ASSPARGQETQY

V: TRBV5-1
J: TRBJ1-4
size: .
CDR3: ASRPPTGTGNEKLF

V: TRBV7-3
J: TRBJ2-3
size: .
CDR3: ASSSGGTSGLDTQY

V: TRBV11-2
J: TRBJ1-2
size: .
CDR3: ASSFGEGNYGYT

V: TRBV6-5
J: TRBJ1-2
size: .
CDR3: ASSEPPGNYGYT

V: TRBV30
J: TRBJ1-5
size: .
CDR3: AWSVGTVINQPQH

V: TRBV6-1
J: TRBJ2-7
size: .
CDR3: ASSTQGPIGEQY

V: TRBV10-1
J: TRBJ1-4
size: .
CDR3: ASTRGHLTNEKLF

V: TRBV4-3
J: TRBJ1-5
size: .
CDR3: ASSQGVRVDQPQH

V: TRBV12-5
J: TRBJ2-5
size: .
CDR3: ASGLGQGSETQY

V: TRBV6-5
J: TRBJ1-2
size: .
CDR3: ASIRGTGYGYT

V: TRBV6-1
J: TRBJ1-1
size: .
CDR3: ASSYDRGTEAF

V: TRBV6-1
J: TRBJ1-4
size: .
CDR3: ASSRGGTGNEKLF

V: TRBV19
J: TRBJ2-3
size: .
CDR3: ASSINSLAATDTQY

V: TRBV6-1
J: TRBJ2-7
size: .
CDR3: ASQTGTRALGEQY

V: TRBV13
J: TRBJ2-7
size: .
CDR3: ASSLRQGYEQY

V: TRBV11-3
J: TRBJ2-2
size: once
CDR3: ASSLGGATLSGELF

V: TRBV28
J: TRBJ1-6
size: .
CDR3: ASSSADSPNPNSPLH

V: TRBV7-9
J: TRBJ1-2
size: .
CDR3: ASPSGTLYGYT

V: TRBV27
J: TRBJ1-6
size: .
CDR3: ASTPIHRDRGSPLH

V: TRBV5-1
J: TRBJ1-1
size: .
CDR3: ASSLARDSFEAF

V: TRBV5-1
J: TRBJ2-5
size: .
CDR3: ASSLSGNQETQY

V: TRBV19
J: TRBJ1-5
size: .
CDR3: ASSIVSGYNQPQH

V: TRBV14
J: TRBJ2-1
size: .
CDR3: ASSQDLTKGSYNEQF

V: TRBV7-3
J: TRBJ2-3
size: .
CDR3: ASSLTGMGPPQY

V: TRBV27
J: TRBJ1-2
size: .
CDR3: ASTTRRNLNYGYT

V: TRBV4-3
J: TRBJ2-7
size: .
CDR3: ASSLRPGTGVDEQY